These T cell receptor beta chains were read from a single sample in a study of blood T cell repertoires in COVID-19. Sequencing used immunoSEQ multiplex PCR; TCRdb keeps in-frame clones, though not all of them. The sample has approximately 96,000 clones; 90% to 95% are singletons. Sequencing input: peripheral blood. The receptors come from a human donor with active COVID-19. The donor label of this sample is uncertain. Each CDR3 is given with its conserved first and last residue. The D gene is left open where the match is weak. Clone size is not always given. Where it is, it says once, few, many or a class for expanded clones.

V gene	CDR3 length	J gene	D gene	clone size	CDR3 DNA	CDR3 protein
TRBV7-2	17	TRBJ2-3	TRBD1	.	TGTGCCAGCAGCCGTACGAGACCGGGACAGGGTACAGATACGCAGTATTTT	CASSRTRPGQGTDTQYF
TRBV24-1	11	TRBJ1-2	.	.	TGTGCCTCCCCCAGGCAGTGTGGCTACACCTTC	CASPRQCGYTF
TRBV15	14	TRBJ2-5	TRBD1	.	TGTGCCACCACCAGGGACAGGTTCTATGAGACCCAGTACTTC	CATTRDRFYETQYF
TRBV28	13	TRBJ1-1	TRBD1	.	TGTGCCAGCAGTCCGGGACAGGGTACTGAAGCTTTCTTT	CASSPGQGTEAFF
TRBV7-9	16	TRBJ1-3	.	medium-sized	TGTGCCAGCAGCCCACCGACAGGCCTCTCTGGAAACACCATATATTTT	CASSPPTGLSGNTIYF
TRBV7-2	16	TRBJ2-1	TRBD2	.	TGTGCCAGCAGCTCCCAAGGGGCGGGAGTGACACATGAGCAGTTCTTC	CASSSQGAGVTHEQFF
TRBV28	16	TRBJ2-6	.	.	TGTGCCAGCAGTTTTCTTTCGGGATCTGGGGCCAACGTCCTGACTTTC	CASSFLSGSGANVLTF
TRBV7-8	16	TRBJ1-2	TRBD1	.	TGTGCCAGCAGCAAACCGGGACAGGGGACGAACTATGGCTACACCTTC	CASSKPGQGTNYGYTF
TRBV1	17	TRBJ2-3	.	.	TGCACCAGCAGCCAAACGGAGCGGGGGGGCATCGCAGATACGCAGTATTTT	CTSSQTERGGIADTQYF
TRBV10-3	15	TRBJ2-1	TRBD2	.	TGTGCCATCAGTGAGTCGGGGGGGTACCCCAATGAGCAGTTCTTC	CAISESGGYPNEQFF
TRBV7-9	14	TRBJ1-1	.	.	TGTGCCAGCAGCCGATACGGGTCGAACACTGAAGCTTTCTTT	CASSRYGSNTEAFF
TRBV29-1	15	TRBJ2-2	TRBD1	.	TGCAGCGTTGGTCCGGGACAGGTTGACACCGGGGAGCTGTTTTTT	CSVGPGQVDTGELFF
TRBV18	14	TRBJ2-7	TRBD2	.	TGTGCCAGCTCACCGGGACTAGCGGGAGTTGAGCAGTACTTC	CASSPGLAGVEQYF
TRBV4-1	18	TRBJ2-1	TRBD2	.	TGCGCCAGCAGCCAAGCGTGGGGAGGGGCCTTAGGTGGCAATGAGCAGTTCTTC	CASSQAWGGALGGNEQFF
TRBV27	14	TRBJ2-2	.	once	TGTGCCAGCAGTAGTGTCCGGGGCACCGGGGAGCTGTTTTTT	CASSSVRGTGELFF
TRBV18	13	TRBJ2-7	TRBD2	once	TGTGCCAGCTCACCGGGACTAGCGGGAGGGCAGTACTTC	CASSPGLAGGQYF
TRBV5-1	13	TRBJ2-7	.	.	TGCGCCAGCAGGGTGGGCTCTGCCTACGAGCAGTACTTC	CASRVGSAYEQYF
TRBV6-5	14	TRBJ2-3	TRBD1	.	TGTGCCACTAACCTCCAGGGGGCAGAAGATACGCAGTATTTT	CATNLQGAEDTQYF
TRBV9	15	TRBJ2-3	TRBD1	.	TGTGCCAGCAGCGATTGGGGACAGGGAACAGATACGCAGTATTTT	CASSDWGQGTDTQYF
TRBV5-8	11	TRBJ2-1	.	.	TGTGCCAGCAGGTTTCAAATGGAGCAGTTCTTC	CASRFQMEQFF
TRBV3-1/TRBV3-2	15	TRBJ2-4	TRBD1	.	TGTGCCAGCAGCCGGAGGACAGGGAACAAAAACATTCAGTACTTC	CASSRRTGNKNIQYF
TRBV7-2	14	TRBJ2-1	.	.	TGTGCCAGCAGCACCCCGAGCTCCTACAATGAGCAGTTCTTC	CASSTPSSYNEQFF
TRBV2	15	TRBJ2-2	TRBD1	.	TGTGCCAGCAGTGGTACTGGACAGGGCGCCGGGGAGCTGTTTTTT	CASSGTGQGAGELFF
TRBV5-1	19	TRBJ2-1	TRBD2	once	TGCGCCAGCAGCTTGGGGATGGGCAGCGGGGGTCTTCCCTACAATGAGCAGTTCTTC	CASSLGMGSGGLPYNEQFF
TRBV5-1	17	TRBJ1-5	.	.	TGCGCCAGCAGCGCGGGCGGCAGCTCGTATAGCAATCAGCCCCAGCATTTT	CASSAGGSSYSNQPQHF
TRBV5-6	15	TRBJ2-3	TRBD1	.	TGTGCCAGCAGCTCCTCAGGGGGAAGCACAGATACGCAGTATTTT	CASSSSGGSTDTQYF
TRBV2	16	TRBJ2-2	TRBD1	.	TGTGCCAGCAGTCTGGACAGGCTACCGAACACCGGGGAGCTGTTTTTT	CASSLDRLPNTGELFF
TRBV28	13	TRBJ2-1	.	.	TGTGCCAGCACCCCTCAGGGCTACAATGAGCAGTTCTTC	CASTPQGYNEQFF
TRBV7-8	14	TRBJ2-7	TRBD1	.	TGTGCCAGCAGCACCCGGGACAGGCAGGACGAGCAGTACTTC	CASSTRDRQDEQYF
TRBV2	15	TRBJ2-5	.	.	TGTGCCAGCAGGGAGGGACGGGAAAAGGTGCAGACCCAGTACTTC	CASREGREKVQTQYF
TRBV6-5	15	TRBJ1-2	.	.	TGTGCCAGCAGTCCAAGCCCGGGGGGCAACTATGGCTACACCTTC	CASSPSPGGNYGYTF
TRBV9	13	TRBJ2-7	TRBD1	.	TGTGCCAGCAGCGCCGGGACAGCCTACGAGCAGTACTTC	CASSAGTAYEQYF
TRBV4-1	15	TRBJ1-1	.	.	TGCGCCAGCAGCCCCCCCCGGCGGGTCGACACTGAAGCTTTCTTT	CASSPPRRVDTEAFF
TRBV14	14	TRBJ2-7	.	.	TGTGCCAGCAGCCAAGTAAGTTCAGGCTACGAGCAGTACTTC	CASSQVSSGYEQYF